Listed here is a single T cell receptor (beta chain). Its antigen is undetermined. Time point: newly diagnosed GD, antithyroid drugs for less than 3 months. Scientists built the TCR library using RNA that was extracted from PBMCs. Both iRepertoire HTBI primers and Arm-PCR of CDR3 regions were used to build the TCR beta libraries. In TCRdb, the multiplex PCR reads were re-called with MiXCR into one record per CDR3 protein. The table has a few hundred thousand distinct CDR3 sequences, over 15% seen once; the top ten hold 20% to 25%. The CDR3 loop spans 17 amino acids. Germline loops: CDR1 LGHNA, CDR2 YSLEER. The germline V and J ends were trimmed by 1 base and 0 bases, with 13 bases remaining between them. This record belongs to a study of regulatory T cells in long-lasting Graves disease. General observations from the study: Patients whose Graves' disease persisted exhibited lower TCR diversity than those newly diagnosed. Patients with persistent disease shared 2,741 public clonotypes, outpacing the 966 shared by new patients.

These data also featured in a second study, about T cells in Graves' hyperthyroidism and ophthalmopathy. That paper adds: HTBI primers were used for first-round RT-PCR of the TCR CDR3. Median prediction lead before ophthalmopathy onset was around seven months with the model.

The chain has TRBV4-3 and TRBJ1-3, with a tentative D call TRBD1 (5 bases). This material consisted of peripheral blood mononuclear cells (PBMCs), taken at new diagnosis, from a patient treated with antithyroid drugs. The TCR sequence derives from a woman under 30 with Graves disease. The CDR3 here is CASSQAPTDHSGNTIYF. The CDR3 DNA reads TGCGCCAGCAGCCAAGCCCCGACAGACCACTCTGGAAACACCATATATTTT.